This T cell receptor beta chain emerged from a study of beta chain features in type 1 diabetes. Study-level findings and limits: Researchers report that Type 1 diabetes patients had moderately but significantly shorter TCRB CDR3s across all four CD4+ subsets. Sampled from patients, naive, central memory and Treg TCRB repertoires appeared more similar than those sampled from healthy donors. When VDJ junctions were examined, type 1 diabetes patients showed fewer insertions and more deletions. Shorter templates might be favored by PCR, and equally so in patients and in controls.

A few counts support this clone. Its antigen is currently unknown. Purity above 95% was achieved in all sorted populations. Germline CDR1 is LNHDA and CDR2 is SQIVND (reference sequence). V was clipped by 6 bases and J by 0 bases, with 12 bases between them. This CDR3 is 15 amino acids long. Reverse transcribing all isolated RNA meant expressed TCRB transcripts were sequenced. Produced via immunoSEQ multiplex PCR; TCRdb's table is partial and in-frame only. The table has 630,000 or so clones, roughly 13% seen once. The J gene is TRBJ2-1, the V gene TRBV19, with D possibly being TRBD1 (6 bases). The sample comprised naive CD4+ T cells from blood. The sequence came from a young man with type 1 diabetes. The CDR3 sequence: CASSQDRSSYNEQFF. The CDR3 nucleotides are TGTGCCAGTAGCCAGGACAGAAGCTCCTACAATGAGCAGTTCTTC. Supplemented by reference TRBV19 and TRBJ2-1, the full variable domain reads DGGITQSPKYLFRKEGQNVTLSCEQNLNHDAMYWYRQDPGQGLRLIYYSQIVNDFQKGDIAEGYSVSREKKESFPLTVTSAQKNPTAFYLCASSQDRSSYNEQFFGPGTRLTVL.